Given below is one T cell receptor (beta chain) in context. The antigen is not known. This record belongs to a study of T cells in Graves' hyperthyroidism and ophthalmopathy. There were TCR beta CDR3 regions amplified from RNA transcripts. Carried out on the TCR CDR3, a first-round RT-PCR used the HTBI primer set. Each CDR3 protein is one row after TCRdb ran MiXCR on the multiplex PCR reads. The sample contains over 500,000 distinct CDR3 sequences, roughly a sixth of which appear only once. Study results and caveats: Among clonotypes expanded in thyroid above 0.001, most were also found in blood.

PBMCs were derived from more than 8 ml fresh peripheral blood. The source material was blood. This clonotype was obtained from a woman between 18 and 30 years old with Graves' ophthalmopathy.

CDR3 in DNA: TGTGCCAGCAGCACCCGGACAGGCTTGGACACTGAAGCTTTCTTT. It yields the protein CASSTRTGLDTEAFF. The chain employs TRBV7-9 and TRBJ1-1; 7 bases agree with TRBD1. CDR1 is SEHNR and CDR2 is FQNEAQ in the germline V gene (reference sequence). The CDR3 consists of 15 residues. V shed 5 bases and J 3 bases; nucleotides not matched to a gene: 9.